The 16 T cell receptor beta chains below were found in one sample sequenced in a study of cytomegalovirus exposure and HLA in healthy donors (dated by TCRdb to the late 2010s). The library relied on the immunoSEQ multiplex PCR assay. For the multiplex PCR, a mixture combining 60 forward primers for TCR Vbeta segments and 13 reverse primers for TCR Jbeta segments was used. TCRdb's version of the immuneACCESS table is confined to in-frame rearrangements and falls short of the full clone set. An unresolved V gene accounts for under half of the shortfall where checked; the remainder is of unknown origin. This sample has about 73,000 clones in its table, and 75% of those were observed once. Around 12% of the sample is taken by the ten largest. The specimen was PBMCs. All receptors come from a man between 65 and 85 years old in good health and CMV-seronegative.

This chain connects TRBV2 to TRBJ2-2; no clear D gene. The length of the CDR3 is 16 residues. The ends were cut back, 8 bases at V and 7 bases at J, with 23 bases in the middle. The germline CDR1 and CDR2 sequences are SNHLY and FYNNEI. The CDR3: CASYPLGPSVDGELFF. The CDR3 coding sequence is TGTGCCAGCTATCCCCTGGGCCCATCGGTGGACGGGGAGCTGTTTTTT.

The CDR3 nucleotides read TGTGCCAGCAGTTTGTACAGAACCCAAGAGACCCAGTACTTC. As protein: CASSLYRTQETQYF. This chain joins TRBV28 and TRBJ2-5, with unresolved D. CDR3 length: 14 amino acids. The V and J ends lost 3 bases and 1 base respectively, with 9 bases between them. Germline loops: CDR1 MDHEN, CDR2 SYDVKM.

CDR3 loop: CSETRSDTQYF. The CDR3 DNA reads TGCAGCGAGACTAGATCAGATACGCAGTATTTT. This chain links TRBV29-1 with TRBJ2-3; tentative D call: TRBD2 (6 bases). The CDR3 has 11 amino acids. Germline V gene data show CDR1 as SQVTM and CDR2 as ANQGSEA. Trimming removed 7 bases at V and 4 bases at J, with 9 bases between.

The chain recombines TRBV19 with TRBJ1-5, with D possibly matching TRBD1 (5 bases). From germline, CDR1 is LNHDA and CDR2 SQIVND (reference sequence). This CDR3 is 15 amino acids long. V gave up 7 bases and J gave up 1 base, with 14 bases separating them. The CDR3 here is CASIAAGGSNQPQHF. CDR3 coding DNA: TGTGCCAGTATCGCGGCGGGGGGAAGCAATCAGCCCCAGCATTTT.

This clone turned up a few times. The CDR3 DNA reads as TGCAGCGTTGAACAGGCCTGGCGTGAGCAGTTCTTC. Translating it yields CSVEQAWREQFF. This chain uses TRBV29-1 with TRBJ2-1, with D unresolved. Trimming stripped 2 bases from V and 9 bases from J, with 11 bases between. Germline CDR1 reads SQVTM; CDR2 reads ANQGSEA. This CDR3 is 12 amino acids long.

The rearrangement uses TRBV2 and TRBJ1-2, with D possibly TRBD1 on 5 matching bases. The V gene lost 2 bases and the J gene lost 6 bases, with 13 bases spanning the gap. Germline CDR1 is SNHLY and CDR2 is FYNNEI. This CDR3 has 14 amino acids. In DNA form, the CDR3 reads TGTGCCAGCAGTGAAATATCGTTCAGGGATGGCTACACCTTC. Translated: CASSEISFRDGYTF.

J is TRBJ2-7 and V is TRBV5-1, with TRBD1 identical over 9 bases. CDR1 SGHRS and CDR2 YFSETQ come from the germline V gene. J gave up 0 bases and V 0 bases, and 4 bases lay outside the gene matches. The CDR3 has 16 amino acids. CDR3 region: CASSLDGTGSSYEQYF. CDR3 DNA sequence: TGCGCCAGCAGCTTGGATGGGACAGGGAGCTCCTACGAGCAGTACTTC.

The V gene is TRBV27, the J gene TRBJ2-5; TRBD2 matches 7 bases. The CDR3 runs to 17 residues. V lost 3 bases, J lost 5 bases, and 15 bases stayed unmatched. From germline, CDR1 is MNHEY and CDR2 SMNVEV (reference sequence). The chain's CDR3 is CASSLTPSLGGKETQYF. As DNA, the CDR3 is TGTGCCAGCAGTTTGACGCCATCGTTGGGGGGGAAGGAGACCCAGTACTTC.

The chain employs TRBV6-5 and TRBJ1-5; D uncertain. V was trimmed by 0 bases and J by 6 bases, leaving 15 bases between them. Germline CDR1 MNHEY, CDR2 SVGAGI. The CDR3 length is 16 residues. The CDR3 loop is CASSYSSQVGSQPQHF. DNA for the CDR3: TGTGCCAGCAGTTACTCGAGTCAGGTGGGGAGTCAGCCCCAGCATTTT.

The gene calls are TRBV30 and TRBJ1-2; D remains ambiguous. Germline V gene data show CDR1 as GTSNPN and CDR2 as SVGIG (reference sequence). The CDR3 contains 13 residues. The ends were cut back, 0 bases at V and 7 bases at J, with 12 bases in the middle. The CDR3 nucleotides are TGTGCCTGGAGTGTACTGGAAGGAGTTGGCTACACCTTC. Translation: CAWSVLEGVGYTF.

This clone has only a few counts. The CDR3 sequence is CASSYGQETYEQYF. The CDR3 DNA reads TGTGCCAGCAGCTATGGACAGGAAACCTACGAGCAGTACTTC. The V gene is TRBV6-6, the J gene TRBJ2-7; 7 nucleotides line up with TRBD1. The J segment lost 2 bases and the V segment lost 6 bases, leaving 7 bases of the junction unmatched. The length of the CDR3 is 14 residues. The V gene's germline CDR1 is MNHNY and CDR2 SVGAGI (reference sequence).

Only a few counts were recorded for this clone. This chain links TRBV4-3 with TRBJ2-2; possibly TRBD2 for D (6 bases). Germline assignment: CDR1 LGHNA and CDR2 YSLEER. This CDR3 comprises 17 residues. Deletions cut 0 bases from V and 1 base from J, with 12 bases between. The CDR3 sequence is CASSQDGVGGNTGELFF. The CDR3, as DNA: TGCGCCAGCAGCCAAGATGGAGTGGGGGGGAACACCGGGGAGCTGTTTTTT.

The rearrangement links TRBV5-4 to TRBJ2-2; 10 bases agree with TRBD1. The CDR3 length is 17 residues. V trimming: 2 bases; J trimming: 6 bases; junction bases outside the gene matches: 10. Germline assignment: CDR1 SGHNT and CDR2 YYREEE (reference sequence). The CDR3 here is CASSFNLPGQGSGELFF. The CDR3 nucleotides are TGTGCCAGCAGCTTTAATCTACCGGGACAGGGGTCCGGGGAGCTGTTTTTT.

The chain combines TRBV28 with TRBJ1-2; 8 bases agree with TRBD1. There are 13 residues in the CDR3. Looked up from germline, CDR1 is MDHEN and CDR2 is SYDVKM. V trimming: 6 bases; J trimming: 6 bases; junction bases outside the gene matches: 6. The chain's CDR3 is CASSVRTGNGYTF. Here the CDR3 DNA reads TGTGCCAGCAGCGTAAGGACAGGGAATGGCTACACCTTC.

V and J are TRBV11-2 and TRBJ2-1, with a tentative D call TRBD1 (6 bases). The V end was cut by 5 bases, the J end by 0 bases, with 14 bases between. This CDR3 has 16 amino acids. Germline CDR1 and CDR2: SGHAT and FQNNGV. CDR3: CASSPSQGSSYNEQFF. The CDR3 nucleotides are TGTGCCAGCAGCCCCTCCCAGGGGAGCTCCTACAATGAGCAGTTCTTC.

The chain has TRBV18 and TRBJ1-1; 10 nucleotides agree with TRBD1. J was trimmed by 5 bases and V by 3 bases; bases with no gene match: 6. Germline CDR1 reads KGHSH; CDR2 reads LQKENI. The length of the CDR3 is 15 residues. The CDR3 coding sequence is TGTGCCAGCTCACCGGGGACAGGGGTTTTAACTGAAGCTTTCTTT. Encoded protein: CASSPGTGVLTEAFF. The complete variable domain, with remaining parts taken from reference TRBV18 and TRBJ1-1, reads NAGVMQNPRHLVRRRGQEARLRCSPMKGHSHVYWYRQLPEEGLKFMVYLQKENIIDESGMPKERFSAEFPKEGPSILRIQQVVRGDSAAYFCASSPGTGVLTEAFFGQGTRLTVV.